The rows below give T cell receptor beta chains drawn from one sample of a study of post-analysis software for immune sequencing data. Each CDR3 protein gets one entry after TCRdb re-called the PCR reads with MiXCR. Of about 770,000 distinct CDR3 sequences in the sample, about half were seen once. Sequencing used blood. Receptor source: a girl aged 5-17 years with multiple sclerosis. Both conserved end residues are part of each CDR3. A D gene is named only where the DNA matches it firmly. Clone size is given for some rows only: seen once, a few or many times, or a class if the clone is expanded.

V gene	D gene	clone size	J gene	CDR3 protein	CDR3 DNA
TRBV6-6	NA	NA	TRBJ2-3	CASSYKVSAQYF	TGTGCCAGCAGTTACAAGGTTTCCGCGCAGTATTTT
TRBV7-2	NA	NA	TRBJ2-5	CASSLVKGVEETQYF	TGTGCCAGCAGCTTAGTGAAAGGGGTAGAAGAGACCCAGTACTTC
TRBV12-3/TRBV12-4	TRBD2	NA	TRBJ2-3	CASSDAGDSDTQYF	TGTGCCAGCAGCGATGCGGGAGACTCAGATACGCAGTATTTT
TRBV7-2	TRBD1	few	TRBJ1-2	CASSLVRTGYGYTF	TGTGCCAGCAGCTTAGTCCGGACAGGATATGGCTACACCTTC
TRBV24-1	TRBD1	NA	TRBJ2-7	CATNAGQGSYEQYF	TGTGCCACCAACGCGGGACAGGGCTCCTACGAGCAGTACTTC
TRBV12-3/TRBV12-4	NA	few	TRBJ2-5	CASTLFGRIETQYF	TGTGCCAGCACCCTTTTCGGGAGAATTGAGACCCAGTACTTC
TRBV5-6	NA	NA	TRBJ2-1	CASSLQWLSLNDEQFF	TGTGCCAGCAGCTTGCAGTGGTTGTCGCTCAACGATGAGCAGTTCTTC
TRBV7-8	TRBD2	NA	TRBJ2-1	CASSLPPGVAGAIEQFF	TGTGCCAGCAGCTTACCACCCGGAGTAGCGGGAGCTATTGAGCAGTTCTTC
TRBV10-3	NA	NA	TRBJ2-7	CAISESILASEQYF	TGTGCCATCAGTGAGTCGATACTAGCTTCCGAGCAGTACTTC
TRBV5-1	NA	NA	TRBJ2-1	CASSSDSGHGSNEQFF	TGCGCCAGCAGCTCGGACTCGGGACACGGGTCCAATGAGCAGTTCTTC
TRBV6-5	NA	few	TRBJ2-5	CASSYSHRGGETQYF	TGTGCCAGCAGTTATTCCCACAGGGGAGGGGAGACCCAGTACTTC
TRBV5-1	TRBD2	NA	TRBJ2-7	CASSLKLAGVNEQYF	TGCGCCAGCAGCTTGAAGTTAGCGGGAGTAAACGAGCAGTACTTC
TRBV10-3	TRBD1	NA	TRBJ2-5	CAISGTGGPETQYF	TGTGCCATCAGTGGGACAGGGGGGCCAGAGACCCAGTACTTC
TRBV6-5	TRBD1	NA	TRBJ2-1	CASSYSGQGNEQFF	TGTGCCAGCAGTTACTCCGGACAGGGCAATGAGCAGTTCTTC
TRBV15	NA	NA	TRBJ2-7	CATSSSQESGYEQYF	TGTGCCACCAGCAGCTCACAGGAGTCAGGTTACGAGCAGTACTTC
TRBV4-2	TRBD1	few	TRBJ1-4	CASSQEGAPGQGGEKLFF	TGTGCCAGCAGCCAAGAAGGCGCCCCGGGACAGGGAGGGGAAAAACTGTTTTTT
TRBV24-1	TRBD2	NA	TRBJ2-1	CATSDFPSGRASEQFF	TGTGCCACCAGTGATTTTCCTAGCGGGAGGGCCTCTGAGCAGTTCTTC
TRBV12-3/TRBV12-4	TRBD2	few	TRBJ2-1	CASRSTSGLGEGNEQFF	TGTGCCAGCAGGTCGACTAGCGGCCTAGGAGAGGGGAATGAGCAGTTCTTC
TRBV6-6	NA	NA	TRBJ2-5	CASNREEETQYF	TGTGCCAGCAACAGGGAAGAGGAGACCCAGTACTTC
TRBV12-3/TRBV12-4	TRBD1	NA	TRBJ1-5	CASSPAQGLINQPQHF	TGTGCCAGCAGTCCCGCACAGGGGCTTATCAATCAGCCCCAGCATTTT
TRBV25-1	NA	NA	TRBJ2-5	CASSEYPYRGGETQYF	TGTGCCAGCAGTGAATATCCATACAGGGGGGGAGAGACCCAGTACTTC
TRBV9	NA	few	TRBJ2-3	CASSVERDTDTQYF	TGTGCCAGCAGCGTAGAACGGGATACAGATACGCAGTATTTT
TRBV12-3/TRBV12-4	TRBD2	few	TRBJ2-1	CASSMPGRYKFF	TGTGCCAGCAGTATGCCCGGGAGGTATAAGTTCTTC
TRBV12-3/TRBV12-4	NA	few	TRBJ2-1	CASSLWGARSYNEQFF	TGTGCCAGCAGTTTATGGGGGGCCCGCTCCTACAATGAGCAGTTCTTC
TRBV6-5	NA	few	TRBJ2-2	CASSPIDTGELFF	TGTGCCAGCAGTCCCATTGACACCGGGGAGCTGTTTTTT
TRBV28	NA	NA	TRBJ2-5	CASSTRVGGQETQYF	TGTGCCAGCAGTACCCGGGTGGGCGGTCAAGAGACCCAGTACTTC
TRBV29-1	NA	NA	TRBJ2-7	CSVDGGNYEQYF	TGCAGCGTTGACGGGGGAAACTACGAGCAGTACTTC
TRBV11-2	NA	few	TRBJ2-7	CASSLDIFDPYEQYF	TGTGCCAGCAGCTTGGACATCTTCGACCCCTACGAGCAGTACTTC
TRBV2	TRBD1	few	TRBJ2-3	CATITGGTQYF	TGTGCCACGATCACAGGGGGTACGCAGTATTTT
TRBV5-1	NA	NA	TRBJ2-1	CASSLRTEYNEQFF	TGCGCCAGCAGCTTAAGGACGGAGTACAATGAGCAGTTCTTC
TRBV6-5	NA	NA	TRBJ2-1	CASSHGGDRFYNEQFF	TGTGCCAGCAGTCATGGCGGGGACAGATTCTACAATGAGCAGTTCTTC